The rows below give T cell receptor beta chains drawn from one sample of a study of blood T cell repertoires in COVID-19. Libraries were prepared by immunoSEQ multiplex PCR; TCRdb keeps only in-frame clonotypes and omits some of them. The sample consists of 200,000 to 250,000 clones, 80% to 85% of them appearing once. Sequenced input: peripheral blood. These receptors were taken from a woman younger than 35 with acute or convalescent COVID-19. CDR3s include the opening cysteine and the closing phenylalanine or tryptophan. D genes are given only for firm matches. Clone sizes are given selectively: once, few, many, or a class where the clone is expanded.

- | once | TRBJ2-3 | TRBV7-9 | CASSLAGTPDPTDTQYF | TGTGCCAGCAGCTTAGCAGGGACACCAGATCCCACAGATACGCAGTATTTT
TRBD1 | - | TRBJ1-1 | TRBV28 | CASSFRQGDTEAFF | TGTGCCAGCAGTTTCAGGCAGGGGGATACTGAAGCTTTCTTT
TRBD1 | - | TRBJ2-3 | TRBV5-1 | CASSLGHRDRGTDTQYF | TGCGCCAGCAGCTTGGGCCACCGGGACAGGGGAACAGATACGCAGTATTTT
- | - | TRBJ2-2 | TRBV3-1/TRBV3-2 | CASSQAGWLEGNTGELFF | TGTGCCAGCAGCCAAGCGGGGTGGCTAGAGGGGAACACCGGGGAGCTGTTTTTT
TRBD2 | - | TRBJ2-3 | TRBV27 | CASSPKLAGVPDTQYF | TGTGCCAGCAGCCCGAAACTAGCGGGAGTTCCAGATACGCAGTATTTT
TRBD1 | - | TRBJ1-5 | TRBV6-1 | CASSEGQGMRNQPQHF | TGTGCCAGCAGTGAGGGACAGGGGATGAGAAATCAGCCCCAGCATTTT
- | - | TRBJ2-1 | TRBV7-6 | CASSLLVTSIHNEQFF | TGTGCCAGCAGCCTCTTAGTCACTAGCATCCACAATGAGCAGTTCTTC
- | - | TRBJ2-1 | TRBV14 | CASSLWAGSYNEQFF | TGTGCCAGCAGCCTATGGGCGGGCAGCTACAATGAGCAGTTCTTC
TRBD1 | - | TRBJ1-4 | TRBV14 | CASSQRTGRGEKLFF | TGTGCCAGCAGCCAAAGGACAGGACGCGGGGAAAAACTGTTTTTT
TRBD2 | - | TRBJ2-7 | TRBV4-1 | CASSQGTGGISYEQYF | TGCGCCAGCAGCCAAGGGACGGGGGGGATCTCCTACGAGCAGTACTTC
TRBD1 | - | TRBJ1-5 | TRBV19 | CASSIVQGQGARNQPQHF | TGTGCCAGTAGTATAGTTCAGGGACAGGGGGCACGAAATCAGCCCCAGCATTTT
- | - | TRBJ2-1 | TRBV7-2 | CASSFRRADNEQFF | TGTGCCAGCAGCTTTAGGCGGGCCGACAATGAGCAGTTCTTC
- | - | TRBJ1-3 | TRBV13 | CASSFGGSGNTIYF | TGTGCCAGCAGCTTTGGGGGGTCTGGAAACACCATATATTTT
- | - | TRBJ1-4 | TRBV2 | CASSRDFNEKLFF | TGTGCCAGCAGCAGGGATTTTAATGAAAAACTGTTTTTT
TRBD2 | - | TRBJ2-3 | TRBV7-3 | CASSLSGLPTDTQYF | TGTGCCAGCAGCTTGTCGGGACTACCCACAGATACGCAGTATTTT
- | - | TRBJ1-2 | TRBV3-1/TRBV3-2 | CASSPGVGYTF | TGTGCCAGCAGCCCGGGGGTAGGCTACACCTTC
TRBD1 | once | TRBJ2-1 | TRBV11-2 | CASIPRDRVSDEQFF | TGTGCCAGCATTCCCCGGGACAGGGTGAGTGATGAGCAGTTCTTC
- | few | TRBJ2-4 | TRBV6-5 | CASSYSPKNIQYF | TGTGCCAGCAGTTACTCCCCTAAAAACATTCAGTACTTC
- | once | TRBJ2-7 | TRBV10-3 | CAISESIARSYEQYF | TGTGCCATCAGTGAGTCGATAGCCCGCTCCTACGAGCAGTACTTC
- | - | TRBJ1-5 | TRBV11-2 | CASSLDRGAGNQPQHF | TGTGCCAGCAGCTTAGATCGGGGGGCGGGCAATCAGCCCCAGCATTTT
TRBD2 | - | TRBJ2-1 | TRBV29-1 | CSVGLAGAYNEQFF | TGCAGCGTTGGTCTAGCGGGAGCCTACAATGAGCAGTTCTTC
TRBD2 | - | TRBJ2-3 | TRBV11-1 | CASSFEREGYTDTQYF | TGTGCCAGCAGCTTCGAGCGGGAGGGCTACACAGATACGCAGTATTTT
TRBD2 | - | TRBJ2-3 | TRBV24-1 | CATSGTSGRLPMDTQYF | TGTGCCACCAGCGGGACTAGCGGGAGGCTCCCCATGGATACGCAGTATTTT
TRBD2 | - | TRBJ2-7 | TRBV27 | CASSLSLVAGGFYEQYF | TGTGCCAGCAGTTTAAGTCTGGTAGCGGGAGGATTTTACGAGCAGTACTTC
- | - | TRBJ1-2 | TRBV10-2 | CASSPAGFDGYTF | TGCGCCAGCAGCCCCGCGGGTTTCGATGGCTACACCTTC
- | - | TRBJ1-2 | TRBV6-5 | CASSYSAGVYTF | TGTGCCAGCAGTTACTCGGCGGGGGTCTACACCTTC
TRBD2 | - | TRBJ2-7 | TRBV30 | CAWSVQLTSGRNRYEQYF | TGTGCCTGGAGTGTACAACTGACTAGCGGGAGAAATCGGTACGAGCAGTACTTC
TRBD1 | - | TRBJ2-7 | TRBV13 | CASSLGMGQGYEQYF | TGTGCCAGCAGCTTAGGTATGGGACAGGGATACGAGCAGTACTTC
TRBD2 | - | TRBJ2-5 | TRBV13 | CASSLALAGGLTETQYF | TGTGCCAGCAGCTTAGCACTAGCGGGAGGGTTAACGGAGACCCAGTACTTC
TRBD2 | - | TRBJ2-3 | TRBV24-1 | CAVGTRTTDTQYF | TGTGCCGTCGGGACTAGAACCACAGATACGCAGTATTTT
- | many | TRBJ1-1 | TRBV7-2 | CASSLVERTEAFF | TGTGCCAGCAGCTTAGTTGAGAGGACTGAAGCTTTCTTT
TRBD1 | - | TRBJ2-2 | TRBV18 | CASSLDRVPGELFF | TGTGCCAGCTCACTAGACAGGGTGCCCGGGGAGCTGTTTTTT
- | once | TRBJ1-5 | TRBV12-3/TRBV12-4 | CASSLGSNQPQHF | TGTGCCAGCAGTTTGGGGAGTAATCAGCCCCAGCATTTT
- | - | TRBJ2-5 | TRBV28 | CASSMTLYQETQYF | TGTGCCAGCAGTATGACACTGTACCAAGAGACCCAGTACTTC
- | many | TRBJ1-1 | TRBV18 | CASSRPRGRDTEAFF | TGTGCCAGCTCTCGTCCGAGGGGGAGGGACACTGAAGCTTTCTTT
TRBD1 | - | TRBJ1-2 | TRBV7-2 | CASSPGQSNYGYTF | TGTGCCAGCAGCCCGGGACAGAGCAACTATGGCTACACCTTC
- | - | TRBJ1-6 | TRBV3-1/TRBV3-2 | CASSCLRSPLHF | TGTGCCAGCAGCTGCCTGAGGTCACCCCTCCACTTT
- | - | TRBJ1-2 | TRBV28 | CASSLFIRVGYTF | TGTGCCAGCAGTTTATTTATTCGGGTTGGCTACACCTTC
- | - | TRBJ1-1 | TRBV7-9 | CASSSPGQAMNTEAFF | TGTGCCAGCAGCTCCCCGGGACAAGCCATGAACACTGAAGCTTTCTTT
TRBD1 | - | TRBJ2-7 | TRBV7-6 | CASSLDAGQGGWYEQYF | TGTGCCAGCAGCTTAGACGCGGGACAGGGGGGTTGGTACGAGCAGTACTTC
- | - | TRBJ2-7 | TRBV5-1 | CASSLEQGYYEQYF | TGCGCCAGCAGCTTGGAACAGGGATACTACGAGCAGTACTTC
TRBD1 | - | TRBJ2-7 | TRBV5-1 | CASRTRIRDRDSYEQYF | TGCGCCAGCAGAACCCGAATACGAGACAGGGACTCCTACGAGCAGTACTTC